This entry concerns a single TCR beta chain. The sample belongs to a study of control samples from healthy donors and cancer patients. Some clones are missing from TCRdb's copy, which holds only in-frame ones; the method was immunoSEQ multiplex PCR. This sample yields 350,000 to 450,000 clones, of which around 90% are seen a single time; approximately 6.3% belongs to the top ten. The origin of this receptor is a man in his forties with head and neck cancer. The source material was PBMCs.

The CDR3 nucleotides are TGTGCCAGCAGTTTATCGCAGTATGAAAAACTGTTTTTT. It encodes CASSLSQYEKLFF. The chain links TRBV27 to TRBJ1-4; D is unresolved. This CDR3 has 13 amino acids. V dropped 0 bases and J dropped 6 bases, with 5 bases sitting between them. Germline V gene sequence: CDR1 MNHEY, CDR2 SMNVEV (reference sequence).